Presented here are 30 T cell receptor beta chains from one specimen sequenced in a study of T cells after yellow fever vaccination. In TCRdb, the 5' RACE reads were re-called with MiXCR into one record per CDR3 protein. The table records approximately 340,000 distinct CDR3 sequences, 8% to 10% of them present only once. Specimen: PBMCs, collected on the day of the first yellow fever vaccination. All receptors derive from a young man who received the YFV17D yellow fever vaccine.

The chain is built from TRBV14 and TRBJ2-1; 11 bases fit TRBD2. This CDR3 has 17 amino acids. Germline-derived CDR1 and CDR2 are SGHDN and FVKESK. After removal of 0 bases from V and 8 bases from J, the junction contained 9 bases not matched to a gene. CDR3 sequence: CASSQESGLAGGDEQFF. The CDR3 DNA reads as TGTGCCAGCAGCCAAGAAAGCGGGCTAGCGGGGGGTGATGAGCAGTTCTTC. Full variable domain (remainder filled in from reference TRBV14 and TRBJ2-1): EAGVTQFPSHSVIEKGQTVTLRCDPISGHDNLYWYRRVMGKEIKFLLHFVKESKQDESGMPNNRFLAERTGGTYSTLKVQPAELEDSGVYFCASSQESGLAGGDEQFFGPGTRLTVL.

This chain connects TRBV5-6 to TRBJ1-1; TRBD1 is a possible D gene (5 bases). With 4 bases removed from V and 3 bases from J, the gap between germline ends came to 13 bases. The germline gives CDR1 SGHDT, CDR2 YYEEEE. The CDR3 runs to 14 residues. The CDR3 DNA reads as TGTGCCAGCAGCCCGCCCCGGGGGGACACTGAAGCTTTCTTT. Residues: CASSPPRGDTEAFF.

CDR3: CSGNTGTGGTEAFF. The CDR3 DNA sequence: TGCAGCGGCAACACCGGGACAGGGGGGACTGAAGCTTTCTTT. The rearrangement links TRBV29-1 to TRBJ1-1, with 11 bases aligning to TRBD1. V was clipped by 7 bases and J by 5 bases; unmatched bases: 9. The CDR3 is made up of 14 amino acids. CDR1 and CDR2 from the germline V gene are SQVTM and ANQGSEA. The full variable domain, with the rest looked up from reference TRBV29-1 and TRBJ1-1, is SAVISQKPSRDICQRGTSLTIQCQVDSQVTMMFWYRQQPGQSLTLIATANQGSEATYESGFVIDKFPISRPNLTFSTLTVSNMSPEDSSIYLCSGNTGTGGTEAFFGQGTRLTVV.

The chain is built from TRBV12-3 or TRBV12-4 and TRBJ1-5; no clear D gene. V was trimmed by 1 base and J by 3 bases, leaving 10 bases between them. The CDR3 runs 15 residues. The CDR3 protein is CASSLGSQLNQPQHF. Here the CDR3 DNA reads TGTGCCAGCAGTTTAGGCAGCCAACTCAATCAGCCCCAGCATTTT.

The sample holds a few counts of this clonotype. The chain combines TRBV29-1 with TRBJ1-1; D is possibly TRBD1 (6 bases). Germline lookup yields CDR1 SQVTM and CDR2 ANQGSEA. The CDR3 runs 13 residues. V shed 6 bases and J shed 7 bases, with 18 bases lying between them. The CDR3 nucleotides are TGCAGCGTCCTCCCTCTGACAGGTAATGAAGCTTTCTTT. It encodes CSVLPLTGNEAFF.

This clonotype came up a few times. The chain carries TRBV24-1 and TRBJ2-7, with D possibly TRBD1 on 6 matching bases. The CDR3 has 13 residues. V lost 9 bases to trimming and J lost 4 bases, with 15 bases between them. Germline-derived CDR1 and CDR2 are KGHDR and SFDVKD. The CDR3 loop is CATLEQGIYEQYF. Here the CDR3 DNA reads TGTGCCACCCTCGAACAGGGAATTTACGAGCAGTACTTC.

This clonotype was observed a few times. J is TRBJ2-6 and V is TRBV5-4, with D perhaps assigned TRBD1 or TRBD2 (5 bases each). The V end lost 0 bases, the J end lost 0 bases, and 13 bases lay between the germline ends. CDR1 and CDR2 (germline): SGHNT, YYREEE (reference sequence). The CDR3 has 18 amino acids. The CDR3: CASSLGGTGSSGANVLTF. Written as DNA, the CDR3 is TGTGCCAGCAGCTTGGGAGGGACGGGAAGCTCTGGGGCCAACGTCCTGACTTTC.

This chain links TRBV15 with TRBJ2-1, with 7 bases that match TRBD1. CDR3 length: 12 amino acids. Germline trimming cut 0 bases from V and 15 bases from J; bases unmatched to any gene: 5. Germline lookup yields CDR1 LNHNV and CDR2 YYDKDF (reference sequence). CDR3 DNA sequence: TGTGCCACCAGCAGAGATACGGGACAGCTGTTCTTC. This sequence encodes CATSRDTGQLFF.

The CDR3, as DNA: TGTGCCGGGGCGACAGGGAGACTCGGGGAGCTGTTTTTT. Its translation: CAGATGRLGELFF. The chain couples TRBV28 to TRBJ2-2; the match to TRBD1 covers 7 bases. V was pared by 11 bases and J by 7 bases, with 10 bases of the junction left unmatched. The CDR3 covers 13 residues. Germline-derived CDR1 and CDR2 are MDHEN and SYDVKM. Combining the CDR3 with reference TRBV28 and TRBJ2-2 gives the whole variable domain DVKVTQSSRYLVKRTGEKVFLECVQDMDHENMFWYRQDPGLGLRLIYFSYDVKMKEKGDIPEGYSVSREKKERFSLILESASTNQTSMYLCAGATGRLGELFFGEGSRLTVL.

The chain combines TRBV7-2 with TRBJ2-7; tentatively, D is TRBD1 or TRBD2 (5 bases each). Germline V gene sequence: CDR1 SGHTA, CDR2 FQGNSA. This CDR3 contains 14 residues. Trimming shortened V by 5 bases and J by 3 bases, and 14 bases separated the two germline ends. CDR3 coding DNA: TGTGCCAGCAGCATCCTAAGGGGAGACTACGAGCAGTACTTC. Protein product: CASSILRGDYEQYF.

CDR3 sequence reads: CASSQFLGQEKLFF. CDR3 coding DNA: TGTGCCAGCAGCCAATTCCTAGGACAGGAAAAACTGTTTTTT. This chain uses TRBV14 with TRBJ1-4, with D perhaps matching TRBD1 (6 bases). There are 14 residues in the CDR3. Trimming cost V 2 bases and J 8 bases, with 12 bases left between them. The germline gives CDR1 SGHDN, CDR2 FVKESK.

This CDR3 is CASRGWTEPNNSPLHF. As DNA, the CDR3 is TGTGCCAGCAGGGGATGGACGGAGCCGAATAATTCACCCCTCCACTTT. This chain uses TRBV6-1 with TRBJ1-6; D is undetermined. This CDR3 is 16 amino acids long. CDR1 and CDR2 from the germline V gene are MNHNS and SASEGT. Deletions cut 6 bases from V and 5 bases from J, with 17 bases between.

This clonotype has only a few counts. V gene TRBV15 combines with J gene TRBJ1-5; D is perhaps TRBD1 (5 bases). V gave up 0 bases and J gave up 6 bases, with 18 bases separating them. CDR3 length equals 17 residues. Germline CDR1 reads LNHNV; CDR2 reads YYDKDF (reference sequence). CDR3 coding DNA: TGTGCCACCAGCAGAGATTGGGGGGAACTTCGGGGTCAGCCCCAGCATTTT. Its protein product is CATSRDWGELRGQPQHF. The full variable domain, completed using reference TRBV15 and TRBJ1-5, is DAMVIQNPRYQVTQFGKPVTLSCSQTLNHNVMYWYQQKSSQAPKLLFHYYDKDFNNEADTPDNFQSRRPNTSFCFLDIRSPGLGDTAMYLCATSRDWGELRGQPQHFGDGTRLSIL.

This clonotype was seen many times. The chain is built from TRBV6-1 and TRBJ1-1; no firm D call. Trimming took off 7 bases at V and 3 bases at J, with 15 bases between the two ends. CDR1 is MNHNS, CDR2 SASEGT, per germline. CDR3 size: 14 residues. CDR3 residues: CASTPGGRDTEAFF. The CDR3 DNA reads TGTGCCAGCACCCCGGGTGGCCGAGACACTGAAGCTTTCTTT.

This clonotype was counted a few times. The rearrangement uses TRBV2 and TRBJ2-3, with D maybe TRBD1 (5 bases). This CDR3 comprises 15 residues. V was cut by 2 bases and J by 6 bases, with 15 bases left in between. Germline V gives CDR1 SNHLY, CDR2 FYNNEI. Written as DNA, the CDR3 is TGTGCCAGCAGTGAACAATCCAGGAAGGGGGATACGCAGTATTTT. Encoded protein: CASSEQSRKGDTQYF. The full variable domain, in which reference TRBV2 and TRBJ2-3 provide the parts outside the CDR3, is EPEVTQTPSHQVTQMGQEVILRCVPISNHLYFYWYRQILGQKVEFLVSFYNNEISEKSEIFDDQFSVERPDGSNFTLKIRSTKLEDSAMYFCASSEQSRKGDTQYFGPGTRLTVL.

The rearrangement uses TRBV5-5 and TRBJ2-7; D perhaps matches TRBD2 (5 bases). This CDR3 comprises 15 residues. The germline V gene has CDR1 SGHKS and CDR2 YYEKEE (reference sequence). V lost 0 bases, J lost 2 bases, and 12 bases lay in between. The CDR3 spells CASSLGAGGPYEQYV. The CDR3 DNA is TGTGCCAGCAGCTTGGGTGCGGGCGGACCCTACGAGCAGTACGTC.

The J gene is TRBJ2-2, the V gene TRBV7-9, with 7 nucleotides matching TRBD2. This CDR3 has 17 amino acids. Trimming at V came to 3 bases and at J to 5 bases, leaving 12 bases not matched to a gene. Germline lookup yields CDR1 SEHNR and CDR2 FQNEAQ (reference sequence). The CDR3 sequence is CASSLFGGGGMTGELFF. The CDR3 DNA reads as TGTGCCAGCAGCTTGTTCGGCGGGGGAGGAATGACCGGGGAGCTGTTTTTT.

In this sample, this clonotype turned up a few times. V and J are TRBV5-1 and TRBJ1-6, with D perhaps matching TRBD1 (6 bases). The CDR3 loop spans 16 amino acids. Trimming pared 4 bases from V and 4 bases from J, leaving 15 bases between. CDR1 SGHRS and CDR2 YFSETQ come from the germline V gene. CDR3 sequence reads: CASSPEGVRYNSPLHF. In nucleotides, the CDR3 is TGCGCCAGCAGCCCGGAGGGGGTCAGATATAATTCACCCCTCCACTTT.

This clonotype was observed a handful of times. For the CDR3, the DNA is TGTGCCAGCAGCTTTGAGCCCCGTCGGCAGTATTTT. As protein: CASSFEPRRQYF. This sequence joins TRBV7-2 and TRBJ2-3; D not certain. This CDR3 has 12 residues. The germline V gene encodes CDR1 SGHTA and CDR2 FQGNSA. Trimming left V 3 bases short and J 11 bases short, with 12 bases between.

The chain recombines TRBV4-3 with TRBJ1-6, with D tentatively TRBD1 (6 bases). This CDR3 region has 16 residues. Germline-derived CDR1 and CDR2 are LGHNA and YSLEER. Deletions cut 2 bases from V and 5 bases from J, with 13 bases between. For the CDR3, the DNA is TGCGCCAGCAGCCAATTTAAGGGGGTAAATAATTCACCCCTCCACTTT. Amino acids: CASSQFKGVNNSPLHF.

The chain links TRBV3-1 to TRBJ2-3; D unresolved. The CDR3 consists of 12 residues. From germline, CDR1 is LGHDT and CDR2 YNNKEL (reference sequence). The V gene lost 3 bases and the J gene lost 3 bases, with 4 bases spanning the gap. The CDR3 is CASSHRTDTQYF. CDR3 in DNA: TGTGCCAGCAGCCATAGGACAGATACGCAGTATTTT.

Only a few counts were recorded for this clonotype. The gene calls are TRBV11-2 and TRBJ2-5; no definite D call. V was cut by 1 base and J by 4 bases, with 13 bases left in between. Germline CDR1 SGHAT, CDR2 FQNNGV. CDR3 length equals 15 residues. For the CDR3, the DNA is TGTGCCAGCAGCTTAGTTGGCGCTTCTGGAGAGACCCAGTACTTC. Translation gives CASSLVGASGETQYF.

The gene calls are TRBV5-1 and TRBJ2-3; no clear D gene. CDR3 length equals 13 residues. From germline, CDR1 is SGHRS and CDR2 YFSETQ. The V gene lost 6 bases and the J gene lost 5 bases, with 13 bases spanning the gap. The CDR3 DNA follows: TGCGCCAGCACCCGGTCGGGCGGAGATACGCAGTATTTT. This translates into CASTRSGGDTQYF.

The chain couples TRBV12-2 to TRBJ2-7; the DNA was not compared with TRBD1, the D call given in the table. TRBV12-2 is a documented pseudogene. The CDR3 contains 15 residues. CDR3 region: CASRLVRQGMDEQYV. The CDR3 DNA reads as TGTGCAAGTCGCTTAGTCCGACAGGGAATGGACGAGCAGTACGTC.

This clonotype has ten or more counts. The chain joins TRBV5-5 to TRBJ2-5, with TRBD2 matching 11 bases. CDR1 and CDR2 from the germline V gene are SGHKS and YYEKEE (reference sequence). This CDR3 spans 15 amino acids. V lost 4 bases, J lost 4 bases, and 6 bases stayed unmatched. The CDR3 sequence: CASSQGLAVGETQYF. CDR3 nucleotide sequence: TGTGCCAGCAGCCAGGGACTAGCGGTAGGAGAGACCCAGTACTTC.

This clonotype was observed a few times. The V gene is TRBV4-1, the J gene TRBJ2-1; perhaps TRBD1 as D (5 bases). Trimming stripped 3 bases from V and 3 bases from J, with 9 bases between. The germline V gene encodes CDR1 MGHRA and CDR2 YSYEKL. The CDR3 loop spans 14 amino acids. This CDR3 reads CASSQYDSYNEQFF. The CDR3 DNA sequence: TGCGCCAGCAGCCAGTACGACAGCTACAATGAGCAGTTCTTC.

This clonotype was counted a few times. The V and J genes are TRBV7-2 and TRBJ2-1; D is unclear. This CDR3 contains 13 residues. V lost 6 bases, J lost 5 bases, and 11 bases lay in between. Per germline, CDR1 SGHTA and CDR2 FQGNSA. The CDR3 here is CASSPPTHNEQFF. DNA of the CDR3: TGTGCCAGCAGTCCTCCTACCCACAATGAGCAGTTCTTC.

V and J are TRBV2 and TRBJ2-7; no reliable D call. The CDR3 sequence is 12 residues long. Germline V lookup: CDR1 SNHLY, CDR2 FYNNEI. Trimming took 6 bases from V and 1 from J, leaving 7 bases between them. DNA for the CDR3: TGTGCCAGCAGCAGTAGATCCTACGAGCAGTACTTC. Encoded protein: CASSSRSYEQYF. The full variable domain, completed using reference TRBV2 and TRBJ2-7, is EPEVTQTPSHQVTQMGQEVILRCVPISNHLYFYWYRQILGQKVEFLVSFYNNEISEKSEIFDDQFSVERPDGSNFTLKIRSTKLEDSAMYFCASSSRSYEQYFGPGTRLTVT.

The rearrangement joins TRBV24-1 to TRBJ2-3; a weak D match, TRBD2 (6 bases). The CDR3 loop spans 15 amino acids. V was pared by 3 bases and J by 0 bases, with 9 bases between. CDR1 and CDR2 (germline): KGHDR, SFDVKD. CDR3 in amino acids: CATSDAGTSTDTQYF. The CDR3 nucleotides read TGTGCCACCAGTGATGCAGGGACTAGCACAGATACGCAGTATTTT.

This clonotype was observed a few times. The chain links TRBV19 to TRBJ2-5; the match to TRBD2 covers 7 bases. Trimming took 1 base from V and 7 from J; bases not matched to a gene: 12. The CDR3 length is 16 residues. Germline CDR1 reads LNHDA; CDR2 reads SQIVND (reference sequence). This CDR3 is CASSIALTASGGTQYF. Here the CDR3 DNA reads TGTGCCAGTAGTATAGCATTGACGGCTAGCGGCGGGACCCAGTACTTC.